This is a list of T cell receptor beta chains from one sample in a study of early T cells in non-severe SARS-CoV-2 infection. TCRdb reprocessed the 5' RACE reads with MiXCR, giving one entry per CDR3 protein. The data show 50,000 to 60,000 distinct CDR3 sequences, under 10% seen once. Source material: whole blood. The receptor source for this set is an adult who was a healthcare worker with PCR-confirmed SARS-CoV-2 infection or an uninfected control (not recorded which). The CDR3 runs from the conserved cysteine through the conserved F or W. The D gene is left open where the match is weak. The listing skips clone size in some rows; elsewhere it reads once, few, many or a size class.

v_call,d_call,j_call,clone_size,cdr3_nt,cdr3_aa
TRBV5-1,TRBD1,TRBJ2-7,.,TGCGCCACCAGCTTGAGCGGACAGGGGGACAACGAGCAGTACTTC,CATSLSGQGDNEQYF
TRBV18,TRBD1,TRBJ2-7,few,TGTGCCAGCTCAAACCCAGGGGGCGAGCAGTACTTC,CASSNPGGEQYF
TRBV6-1,.,TRBJ1-2,.,TGTGCCAGCAGTGTGCCCTTTAGGCAGACTAACTATGGCTACACCTTC,CASSVPFRQTNYGYTF
TRBV27,.,TRBJ2-4,.,TGTGCCAGCAGTTCAGTTCATTCGGGCAAAAACATTCAGTACTTC,CASSSVHSGKNIQYF
TRBV7-3,TRBD2,TRBJ2-1,.,TGTGCCAGCAGCTTAATGAGCGGGAGGTCGGGTGAGCAGTTCTTC,CASSLMSGRSGEQFF
TRBV18,.,TRBJ2-7,few,TGTGCCAGCTCACCACCCTCAACGGCCAGCCTTGCCTACGAGCAGTACTTC,CASSPPSTASLAYEQYF
TRBV27,.,TRBJ2-7,.,TGTGCCAGCAGTTGGGCCAAGGAGGAGGAGCAGTACTTC,CASSWAKEEEQYF
TRBV28,.,TRBJ2-4,.,TGTGCCAGCAGTTTGTTAGGCAGCCAAAACATTCAGTACTTC,CASSLLGSQNIQYF
TRBV27,.,TRBJ1-4,few,TGTGCCAGCAGTCCCCAGGGGTCAACTAATGAAAAACTGTTTTTT,CASSPQGSTNEKLFF
TRBV7-9,TRBD2,TRBJ2-1,few,TGTGCCAGCAGCTCGGGACTAGCGGGACGGTGGCAGTTCTTC,CASSSGLAGRWQFF
TRBV27,.,TRBJ1-1,.,TGTGCCAGCAGTTTATCGAGAGGGGCCTACCAGGAAGCTTTCTTT,CASSLSRGAYQEAFF
TRBV7-2,.,TRBJ2-1,few,TGTGCCAGCAGCTTAAGAGGGGAGGCCGCCTACAATGAGCAGTTCTTC,CASSLRGEAAYNEQFF
TRBV25-1,TRBD2,TRBJ2-3,many,TGTGCCAGCAGGGGGGCAGCGGGAGAGGGAACAGATACGCAGTATTTT,CASRGAAGEGTDTQYF
TRBV7-9,TRBD1,TRBJ2-5,.,TGTGCCAGCAGCTTAGGACAGGGCGAAGAGACCCAGTACTTC,CASSLGQGEETQYF
TRBV5-4,TRBD1,TRBJ1-6,few,TGTGCCAGCAGCTGGCCGGGACAGGGATTAATCCACTTT,CASSWPGQGLIHF
TRBV27,.,TRBJ1-1,.,TGTGCCAGCAGTGCTACTGCGGAGAACACTGAAGCTTTCTTT,CASSATAENTEAFF
TRBV2,.,TRBJ2-3,many,TGTGCCAGCAGTCCCCCCCTAGCGACCGGCGGTAATACGCAGTATTTT,CASSPPLATGGNTQYF
TRBV3-1,TRBD1,TRBJ1-2,.,TGTGCCAGCAGCCAAGAGTCCAGGGGGAATGGCTACACCTTC,CASSQESRGNGYTF
TRBV29-1,TRBD2,TRBJ2-1,few,TGCAGCGTTGGTCCAGCGGGAACCTCTCAGCAGTTCTTC,CSVGPAGTSQQFF
TRBV28,.,TRBJ2-5,.,TGTGCCAGCAGTTTCCCGACAGCCCAAGAGACCCAGTACTTC,CASSFPTAQETQYF
TRBV9,.,TRBJ1-1,many,TGTGCCAGCAGCCATAGGGGGAAGGAGGGCAGCCCGAACACTGAAGCTTTCTTT,CASSHRGKEGSPNTEAFF
TRBV27,.,TRBJ2-7,many,TGTGCCAGCAGTTTTGCGGGATCCTCCGAGCAGTACTTC,CASSFAGSSEQYF
TRBV15,.,TRBJ1-1,few,TGTGCCACAAACGCCGGACGGCGGAACACTGAAGCTTTCTTT,CATNAGRRNTEAFF
TRBV6-1,.,TRBJ1-5,few,TGTGCCAGCAGCTTAACGGGGGCCCAGCATTTT,CASSLTGAQHF
TRBV6-1,.,TRBJ1-5,few,TGTGCCAGCAGTCGACAGCATAATCAGCCCCAGCATTTT,CASSRQHNQPQHF
TRBV29-1,.,TRBJ2-3,.,TGCAGCGTTGACCAAACAGATACGCAGTATTTT,CSVDQTDTQYF
TRBV7-2,.,TRBJ1-4,many,TGTGCCAGCAGCTTACAATACCTTAATGAAAAACTGTTTTTT,CASSLQYLNEKLFF
TRBV6-1,TRBD2,TRBJ2-2,few,TGTGCCAGCAGTGAAGATGGAGGACTAGCGGGGGTCACCGGGGAGCTGTTTTTT,CASSEDGGLAGVTGELFF
TRBV27,TRBD2,TRBJ2-1,few,TGTGCCAGCAGTTTACTATCCGGGACTAGATGGTATGAGCAGTTCTTC,CASSLLSGTRWYEQFF
TRBV2,.,TRBJ2-2,few,TGTGCCAGCGGAGGCGGGACGAACACCGGGGAGCTGTTTTTT,CASGGGTNTGELFF
TRBV28,.,TRBJ2-5,.,TGTGCCAGCAGTCCGAACCAGGGGATCGGGACCCAGTACTTC,CASSPNQGIGTQYF
TRBV10-3,.,TRBJ1-1,many,TGTGCCATCAGTGAGTCTGGAAGAGCTTTCTTT,CAISESGRAFF
TRBV10-3,.,TRBJ2-3,.,TGTGCCATCAGTGAGGGTTGGAGCGGAGGGGGCACAGATACGCAGTATTTT,CAISEGWSGGGTDTQYF
TRBV7-6,TRBD2,TRBJ2-5,.,TGTGCCAGCAGCTTAGCTCCGCGGACTAGCCACATGACGAAGACCCAGTACTTC,CASSLAPRTSHMTKTQYF
TRBV10-1,.,TRBJ2-5,.,TGCGCCATCCCCCCCCAGTACTTC,CAIPPQYF
TRBV28,TRBD1,TRBJ2-4,many,TGTGCCAGCAGTTTCTCCGGACAGGACGCTCTAGCCAAAAACATTCAGTACTTC,CASSFSGQDALAKNIQYF
TRBV7-6,TRBD2,TRBJ2-5,few,TGTGCCAGCAGCTTAGCTAGCGGGCAAGAGACCCAGTACTTC,CASSLASGQETQYF
TRBV27,TRBD1,TRBJ1-3,few,TGTGCCAGCAGTCCCTACAGGGGATCTGAAAACACCATATATTTT,CASSPYRGSENTIYF
TRBV24-1,.,TRBJ2-3,many,TGTGCCACCAGTGCCCCTGGACTCGGGCGCACAGATACGCAGTATTTT,CATSAPGLGRTDTQYF
TRBV10-3,.,TRBJ1-1,many,TGTGCCATCAGAAACAGGGATGTTTCCACTGAAGCTTTCTTT,CAIRNRDVSTEAFF
TRBV11-2,TRBD2,TRBJ2-1,few,TGTGCCAGCAGTTCCATAGCGGGGAGCTCCTACAATGAGCAGTTCTTC,CASSSIAGSSYNEQFF
TRBV4-1,.,TRBJ2-1,.,TGCGCCAGCAGCCAAGGTAGCGTCTCCTACAATGAGCAGTTCTTC,CASSQGSVSYNEQFF
TRBV28,.,TRBJ2-1,few,TGTGCCAGCAGTTTAACCGGACCTCGTGGTGAGCAGTTCTTC,CASSLTGPRGEQFF
TRBV3-1,.,TRBJ1-2,few,TGTGCCAGCAGCCTTCTACAGGGTTCTAACTATGGCTACACCTTC,CASSLLQGSNYGYTF
TRBV6-6,TRBD1,TRBJ1-4,.,TGTGCCAGCAGCTCTCCGACAGGGGGAAATGAAAAACTGTTTTTT,CASSSPTGGNEKLFF
TRBV7-3,TRBD2,TRBJ2-1,few,TGTGCCAGCAGCGCCAAAGGACTAGCGGGAGTAGATGAGCAGTTCTTC,CASSAKGLAGVDEQFF
TRBV2,TRBD1,TRBJ1-4,few,TGTGCCAGCAGCTTCGGGACAGGGAGAACAACTAATGAAAAACTGTTTTTT,CASSFGTGRTTNEKLFF
TRBV5-4,TRBD1,TRBJ2-7,.,TGTGCCAGCAGCCCCAACCGGGACAGGGGAGCCTACGAGCAGTACTTC,CASSPNRDRGAYEQYF
TRBV6-5,TRBD1,TRBJ1-1,many,TGTGCCAGCAGTCTTCAGGGGGCGTTGGACACTGAAGCTTTCTTT,CASSLQGALDTEAFF
TRBV9,.,TRBJ1-3,many,TGTGCCAGCAGCGTAGGGGAGAACGGCCGGCGTGGAAACACCATATATTTT,CASSVGENGRRGNTIYF
TRBV2,.,TRBJ2-7,.,TGTGCCAGCATTCCGACCCGACTCTACGAGCAGTACTTC,CASIPTRLYEQYF
TRBV7-8,.,TRBJ2-7,few,TGTGCCAGCAGCTTAAGTGGGGGGAGAGACGAGCAGTACTTC,CASSLSGGRDEQYF
TRBV12-3/TRBV12-4,TRBD1,TRBJ1-1,.,TGTGCCAGCAACTCTCAGACAGGGGGTAACACTGAAGCTTTCTTT,CASNSQTGGNTEAFF
TRBV28,.,TRBJ2-5,few,TGTGCCAGCGCCGGACAGCCAGAAGAGACCCAGTACTTC,CASAGQPEETQYF
TRBV29-1,.,TRBJ2-5,many,TGCAGCGCCGCGAGTAGTCCCGGCCGGGAGACCCAGTACTTC,CSAASSPGRETQYF
TRBV12-3/TRBV12-4,.,TRBJ1-2,few,TGTGCCAGCAGTCCAGGGGTCTATGGCTACACCTTC,CASSPGVYGYTF
TRBV7-3,TRBD2,TRBJ2-1,.,TGTGCCAGCAGCTGGGGCAGCGGGAGTTCCTACAATGAGCAGTTCTTC,CASSWGSGSSYNEQFF
TRBV27,.,TRBJ2-7,few,TGTGCCAGCAGGAGGGGGGAGAGTAACGAGCAGTACTTC,CASRRGESNEQYF
TRBV5-1,.,TRBJ2-2,.,TGCGCCAGCAGCCTGGCCCCCCCGAACACCGGGGAGCTGTTTTTT,CASSLAPPNTGELFF